Below, 28 T cell receptor beta chains from the same sample are listed, as sequenced in a study of T cells in Graves' hyperthyroidism and ophthalmopathy. There were TCR beta CDR3 regions amplified from RNA transcripts. The TCR CDR3 first-round RT-PCR relied on the HTBI primer set. A single record per CDR3 protein comes from TCRdb applying MiXCR to the multiplex PCR reads. The sample lists about 680,000 distinct CDR3 sequences, approximately 36% occurring once. Material: blood. The receptor set was obtained from a woman in her thirties or forties with Graves' hyperthyroidism.

The chain couples TRBV14 to TRBJ1-2; D unclear. The V gene lost 1 base and the J gene lost 6 bases, with 18 bases spanning the gap. The V gene's germline CDR1 is SGHDN and CDR2 FVKESK. The CDR3 has 16 amino acids. DNA of the CDR3: TGTGCCAGCAGCCAAGTGGGTCCGGAATTCTGGGATGGCTACACCTTC. This sequence encodes CASSQVGPEFWDGYTF.

This clonotype was counted many times. J is TRBJ1-2 and V is TRBV6-1, with no clear D. The V gene's germline CDR1 is MNHNS and CDR2 SASEGT. This CDR3 has 12 residues. V was cut by 1 base and J by 8 bases, with 8 bases left in between. CDR3 amino acids: CASSEGPVGYTF. The CDR3 DNA is TGTGCCAGCAGTGAAGGCCCTGTGGGCTACACCTTC.

Of note for this clonotype: This may arise from a read error, as a much more abundant clone is one base away. This CDR3 reads CASSPGQGGSNQPRHF. For the CDR3, the DNA is TGTGCCAGCAGCCCGGGACAGGGAGGGAGCAATCAGCCCCGGCATTTT. The rearrangement uses TRBV7-2 and TRBJ1-5; 9 bases agree with TRBD1. CDR1 SGHTA and CDR2 FQGNSA come from the germline V gene. CDR3 length: 16 amino acids.

The chain carries TRBV11-2 and TRBJ1-1, with D unclear. The CDR3 loop spans 17 amino acids. From germline, CDR1 is SGHAT and CDR2 FQNNGV. With 5 bases removed from V and 0 bases from J, the gap between germline ends came to 19 bases. The CDR3 bases are TGTGCCAGCAGCCCGAGTGGAAGGACTGGATTGAACACTGAAGCTTTCTTT. Its protein is CASSPSGRTGLNTEAFF.

About this clonotype: The junction differs from germline at one of its ends, possibly a read error. The chain employs TRBV10-3 and TRBJ1-4; maybe TRBD1 (5 bases). Germline CDR1 reads ENHRY; CDR2 reads SYGVKD. The CDR3 runs to 14 residues. The CDR3 region is CASSRDSRGEKLFF. The DNA for the CDR3 is TGTGCCAGCAGTCGCGACAGCCGCGGGGAAAAACTGTTTTTT.

V gene TRBV2 combines with J gene TRBJ2-7; maybe TRBD2 (6 bases). V lost 5 bases, J lost 0 bases, and 14 bases lay in between. The germline gives CDR1 SNHLY, CDR2 FYNNEI. The CDR3 is 15 residues long. The CDR3 DNA sequence: TGTGCCAGCAGTTACGAGGCGGGACTCTCCTACGAGCAGTACTTC. Protein product: CASSYEAGLSYEQYF.

This clonotype was seen many times. V and J are TRBV15 and TRBJ1-2, with D uncertain. Per germline, CDR1 LNHNV and CDR2 YYDKDF (reference sequence). The CDR3 covers 15 residues. V was clipped by 0 bases and J by 4 bases, with 12 bases between them. The CDR3 is CATSREYPGTYGYTF. In nucleotides, the CDR3 is TGTGCCACCAGCAGAGAGTACCCAGGTACCTATGGCTACACCTTC.

With respect to this clonotype: The junction departs from germline at one end; a sequencing error may be responsible. The chain employs TRBV15 and TRBJ2-7; TRBD2 is a possible D gene (5 bases). CDR1 and CDR2 from the germline V gene are LNHNV and YYDKDF (reference sequence). The CDR3 spans 16 residues. The CDR3 reads CASSHRGFTSSYEQYF. The CDR3 bases are TGTGCCAGCAGCCACCGAGGGTTTACGAGCTCCTACGAGCAGTACTTC.

V usage is TRBV20-1 and J usage is TRBJ1-5; 9 bases agree with TRBD1. With 5 bases clipped from V and 6 bases from J, the junction kept 8 bases outside the gene matches. Germline CDR1 reads DFQATT; CDR2 reads SNEGSKA (reference sequence). The CDR3 runs to 14 residues. The CDR3 DNA sequence: TGCAGTGCTGGGGGGACAGGGACTTTTCAGCCCCAGCATTTT. Its translation is CSAGGTGTFQPQHF.

The chain uses TRBV11-2 and TRBJ1-1; D call uncertain. Trimming removed 10 bases from V and 1 base from J, with 10 bases in between. The CDR3 has 12 residues. The V gene's germline CDR1 is SGHAT and CDR2 FQNNGV. This CDR3 reads CATARKNTEAFF. The CDR3 nucleotides are TGTGCCACAGCTAGAAAGAACACTGAAGCTTTCTTT.

This clonotype was recorded once. The rearrangement uses TRBV29-1 and TRBJ2-7, with D tentatively TRBD1 (5 bases). The CDR3 is made up of 14 amino acids. Germline V gene data show CDR1 as SQVTM and CDR2 as ANQGSEA. V lost 2 bases and J 2 bases, leaving 13 bases between the germline ends. CDR3 sequence (DNA): TGCAGCGTTGAACTCACGACAGAGACCTACGAGCAGTACTTC. Its protein is CSVELTTETYEQYF.

This clonotype came up a few times. CDR3 region: CASTLTHDNEKLFF. The CDR3, as DNA: TGTGCCAGCACCCTGACTCACGATAATGAAAAACTGTTTTTT. This chain connects TRBV24-1 to TRBJ1-4; D gene uncertain. CDR1 and CDR2 from the germline V gene are KGHDR and SFDVKD. Trimming pared 11 bases from V and 4 bases from J, leaving 16 bases between. The CDR3 is 14 amino acids.

This clonotype was found many times. The J gene is TRBJ1-2, the V gene TRBV4-3; no firm D call. Germline V gene sequence: CDR1 LGHNA, CDR2 YSLEER. Trimming pared 1 base from V and 4 bases from J, leaving 10 bases between. The CDR3 runs 14 residues. CDR3 bases: TGCGCCAGCAGCCAAGGGGTAGAGGGCTATGGCTACACCTTC. The encoded protein is CASSQGVEGYGYTF.

The sample holds a few counts of this clonotype. This rearrangement joins TRBV6-5 to TRBJ1-4, with D uncertain. The germline CDR1 and CDR2 sequences are MNHEY and SVGAGI. The CDR3 has 14 residues. Trimming took 0 bases from V and 5 from J, leaving 7 bases between them. CDR3 region: CASSYSLANEKLFF. The CDR3, as DNA: TGTGCCAGCAGTTACTCCCTGGCCAATGAAAAACTGTTTTTT.

This clonotype turned up a few times. V is TRBV11-2 and J is TRBJ1-4; the D gene is possibly TRBD1 (5 bases). The CDR3 contains 13 residues. Germline CDR1 reads SGHAT; CDR2 reads FQNNGV. V lost 6 bases to trimming and J lost 8 bases, with 13 bases between them. CDR3 DNA sequence: TGTGCCAGCAGGACCCAGTGGGGGGAAAAACTGTTTTTT. Its protein product is CASRTQWGEKLFF.

The chain combines TRBV6-1 with TRBJ1-1; weak D call: TRBD1 (5 bases). Trimming took off 6 bases at V and 8 bases at J, with 10 bases between the two ends. The germline V gene encodes CDR1 MNHNS and CDR2 SASEGT. The CDR3 has 11 residues. The CDR3 here is CASRYGTEAFF. In nucleotides, the CDR3 is TGTGCCAGCAGGTATGGGACGGAAGCTTTCTTT.

In the case of this clonotype: The germline gene is not matched at one end of the junction; a read error may be the cause. The chain has TRBV5-1 and TRBJ2-7, with 12 bases that match TRBD2. CDR3 length: 16 residues. Germline loops: CDR1 SGHRS, CDR2 YFSETQ. CDR3 DNA: TGCGCCAGCGGCTTGGGAACTAGCGGGAGGATCTACGAGCAGTACTTC. It encodes CASGLGTSGRIYEQYF.

The table lists this clonotype with many counts. CDR3 nucleotide sequence: TGCAGTGCGGCTCGAGATGGCTACACCTTC. This gives the protein CSAARDGYTF. The genes are TRBV20-1 and TRBJ1-2; D unclear. This CDR3 is built from 10 residues. Germline assignment: CDR1 DFQATT and CDR2 SNEGSKA (reference sequence). The V end lost 6 bases, the J end lost 6 bases, and 8 bases lay between the germline ends.

In this sample, this clonotype turned up many times. The J gene is TRBJ1-3, the V gene TRBV20-1; perhaps TRBD1 as D (5 bases). The germline gives CDR1 DFQATT, CDR2 SNEGSKA (reference sequence). The CDR3 covers 14 residues. The V and J ends lost 3 bases and 4 bases respectively, with 13 bases between them. CDR3 loop: CSASEGPRGNTIYF. The CDR3 region has the DNA TGCAGTGCTAGCGAGGGACCGCGGGGAAACACCATATATTTT.

This chain joins TRBV15 and TRBJ2-5; no firm D call. From germline, CDR1 is LNHNV and CDR2 YYDKDF (reference sequence). V shed 0 bases and J shed 5 bases, with 13 bases lying between them. The CDR3 totals 15 residues. The DNA for the CDR3 is TGTGCCACCAGCAGAGATAGACATCGTACCGAGACCCAGTACTTC. It specifies CATSRDRHRTETQYF.

The genes are TRBV9 and TRBJ1-6; a possible D gene is TRBD1 (5 bases). CDR3 length: 17 amino acids. The germline V and J ends were trimmed by 2 bases and 0 bases, with 12 bases remaining between them. CDR1 is SGDLS and CDR2 is YYNGEE in the germline V gene. The CDR3 DNA reads as TGTGCCAGCAGCGTTACTTCTGGGGGCTCCTATAATTCACCCCTCCACTTT. Translation: CASSVTSGGSYNSPLHF. Full variable domain (missing parts from reference TRBV9 and TRBJ1-6): DSGVTQTPKHLITATGQRVTLRCSPRSGDLSVYWYQQSLDQGLQFLIQYYNGEERAKGNILERFSAQQFPDLHSELNLSSLELGDSALYFCASSVTSGGSYNSPLHFGNGTRLTVT.

As regards this clonotype: Relative to the germline gene, one junction end is altered; a read error may explain this. The CDR3 nucleotides read TGCGCCAGCAGCCAACCCGGCGGGGGCACTAGGAATGAAGCTTTCTTT. Protein product: CASSQPGGGTRNEAFF. The chain recombines TRBV7-9 with TRBJ1-1; possible D gene TRBD1, 6 bases. This CDR3 spans 16 amino acids. Germline V gene lookup returns CDR1 SEHNR and CDR2 FQNEAQ (reference sequence).

DNA of the CDR3: TGCAGTGCTAGAGATACGGGGGGGGTGGGTCAGACCCAGTACTTC. Translated: CSARDTGGVGQTQYF. This chain uses TRBV20-1 with TRBJ2-5, with 8 positions matching TRBD2. CDR1 is DFQATT, CDR2 SNEGSKA, per germline (reference sequence). The length of the CDR3 is 15 residues. V lost 0 bases and J lost 6; bases outside the gene matches: 9.

Notes on this clonotype: This may come from a read error, since a much larger clone is one base off. This likely comes from a read error, as the CDR3 has no conserved phenylalanine or tryptophan at its end. The chain employs TRBV10-3 and TRBJ2-7, with D unclear. The V gene lost 4 bases and the J gene lost 2 bases, with 12 bases spanning the gap. Germline V gene sequence: CDR1 ENHRY, CDR2 SYGVKD. CDR3 length: 14 residues. CDR3 loop: CAISVDAGAYEQYS. The CDR3 DNA reads as TGTGCCATCAGTGTCGACGCTGGGGCCTACGAGCAGTACTCC.

The V call is TRBV28, the J call TRBJ2-2; D is unresolved. Trimming shortened V by 6 bases and J by 6 bases, and 20 bases separated the two germline ends. This CDR3 contains 16 residues. The germline V gene encodes CDR1 MDHEN and CDR2 SYDVKM. CDR3 in amino acids: CASSPTARYVAGELFF. CDR3 sequence (DNA): TGTGCCAGCAGCCCCACAGCTAGATATGTCGCCGGGGAGCTGTTTTTT.

Only a few counts were recorded for this clonotype. The gene calls are TRBV20-1 and TRBJ2-2; TRBD2 matches 13 bases. The length of the CDR3 is 15 residues. Trimming removed 5 bases from V and 5 bases from J; junction bases left unmatched: 5. Germline V CDR1 and CDR2: DFQATT, SNEGSKA (reference sequence). The CDR3 nucleotides read TGCAGTGCTCCACTAGCGGGGGGGGGGACCGGGGAGCTGTTTTTT. This codes for CSAPLAGGGTGELFF.

The genes are TRBV19 and TRBJ2-2; D may be TRBD2 (6 bases). V lost 6 bases and J lost 6, with 14 bases in between. Germline V gene lookup returns CDR1 LNHDA and CDR2 SQIVND (reference sequence). CDR3 size: 14 residues. The CDR3 region is CASRGPRRAGELFF. CDR3 coding DNA: TGTGCCAGTAGGGGCCCTCGGAGGGCCGGGGAGCTGTTTTTT.

V and J are TRBV6-5 and TRBJ1-1; D is unclear. V lost 8 bases, J lost 0 bases, and 10 bases lay in between. Germline V gene lookup returns CDR1 MNHEY and CDR2 SVGAGI. This CDR3 has 13 residues. CDR3 loop: CASAGSMNTEAFF. As DNA, the CDR3 is TGTGCCAGCGCGGGGTCCATGAACACTGAAGCTTTCTTT.